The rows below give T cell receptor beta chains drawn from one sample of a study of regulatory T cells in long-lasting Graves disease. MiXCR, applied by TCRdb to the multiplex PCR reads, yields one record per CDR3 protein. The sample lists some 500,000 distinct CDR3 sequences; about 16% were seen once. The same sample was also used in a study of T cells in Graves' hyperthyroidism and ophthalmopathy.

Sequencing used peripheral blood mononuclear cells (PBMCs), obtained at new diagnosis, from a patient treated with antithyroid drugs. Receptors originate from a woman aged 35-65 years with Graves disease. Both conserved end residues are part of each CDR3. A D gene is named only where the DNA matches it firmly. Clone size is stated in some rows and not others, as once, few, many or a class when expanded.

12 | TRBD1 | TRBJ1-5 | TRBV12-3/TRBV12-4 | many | CASSSTGEPQHF | TGTGCCAGCAGTTCCACAGGGGAGCCCCAGCATTTT
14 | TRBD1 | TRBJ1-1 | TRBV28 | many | CASSFDRERTEAFF | TGTGCCAGCAGTTTTGACAGGGAAAGGACTGAAGCTTTCTTT
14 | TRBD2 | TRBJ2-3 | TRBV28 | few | CASTTSGGADTQYF | TGTGCCAGCACGACTAGCGGGGGGGCGGATACGCAGTATTTT
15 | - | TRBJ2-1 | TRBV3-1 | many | CASSQERTRGNEQFF | TGTGCCAGCAGCCAAGAAAGGACTCGGGGCAATGAGCAGTTCTTC
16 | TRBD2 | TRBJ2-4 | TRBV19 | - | CASRRSGGAAKNIQYF | TGTGCCAGTAGACGTAGCGGGGGGGCGGCCAAAAACATTCAGTACTTC
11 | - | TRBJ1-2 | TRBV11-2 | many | CASSSNRGYTF | TGTGCCAGCAGCTCTAACAGGGGCTACACCTTC
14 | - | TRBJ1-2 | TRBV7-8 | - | CASSPNRVIYGYTF | TGTGCCAGCAGTCCTAACAGGGTTATCTATGGCTACACCTTC
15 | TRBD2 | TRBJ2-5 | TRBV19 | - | CASSTGRGGRETQYF | TGTGCCAGTAGTACCGGGCGGGGGGGCCGGGAGACCCAGTACTTC
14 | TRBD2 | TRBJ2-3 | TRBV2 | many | CASSVSGDTDTQYF | TGTGCCAGCAGTGTGAGCGGGGACACAGATACGCAGTATTTT
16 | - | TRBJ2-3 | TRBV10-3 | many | CAISEAPDRYTDTQYF | TGTGCCATCAGTGAGGCCCCGGACCGCTACACAGATACGCAGTATTTT
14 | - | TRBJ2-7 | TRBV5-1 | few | CASSFRGSADEQYF | TGCGCCAGCAGCTTCCGAGGGAGCGCCGACGAGCAGTACTTC
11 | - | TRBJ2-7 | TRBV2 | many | CASQYYYEQYF | TGTGCCAGTCAGTACTACTACGAGCAGTACTTC
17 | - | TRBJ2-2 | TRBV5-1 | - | CASSLDLVDRSTGELFF | TGCGCCAGCAGCTTGGACTTAGTGGACAGATCCACCGGGGAGCTGTTTTTT
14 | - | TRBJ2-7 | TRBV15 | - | CATSMVGDVHEQYF | TGTGCCACCAGCATGGTTGGGGATGTGCACGAGCAGTACTTC
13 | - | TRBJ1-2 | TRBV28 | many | CASSLPRTYGYTF | TGTGCCAGCAGCCTCCCCCGCACCTATGGCTACACCTTC
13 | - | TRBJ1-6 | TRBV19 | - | CASSTVQNSPLHF | TGTGCCAGTAGCACAGTACAGAATTCACCCCTCCACTTT
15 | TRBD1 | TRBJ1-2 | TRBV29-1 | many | CSVPFPGQPNYGYTF | TGCAGCGTACCTTTCCCGGGACAGCCTAACTATGGCTACACCTTC
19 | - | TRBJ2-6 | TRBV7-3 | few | CASSLGWGDTSSGANVLTF | TGTGCCAGCAGCTTAGGGTGGGGGGACACATCTTCTGGGGCCAACGTCCTGACTTTC
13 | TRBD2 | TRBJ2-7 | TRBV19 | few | CASGTSGLNEQYF | TGTGCCAGTGGGACTAGCGGGTTGAACGAGCAGTACTTC
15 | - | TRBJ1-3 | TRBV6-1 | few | CASSEFAGNGNTIYF | TGTGCCAGCAGTGAATTCGCGGGGAATGGAAACACCATATATTTT
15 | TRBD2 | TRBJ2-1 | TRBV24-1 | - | CATSRKRGSYNEQFF | TGTGCCACCAGTAGGAAGCGGGGCTCCTACAATGAGCAGTTCTTC
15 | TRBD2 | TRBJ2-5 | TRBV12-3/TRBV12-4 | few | CASSHLGLALETQYF | TGTGCCAGCAGTCACCTAGGACTAGCGTTGGAGACCCAGTACTTC